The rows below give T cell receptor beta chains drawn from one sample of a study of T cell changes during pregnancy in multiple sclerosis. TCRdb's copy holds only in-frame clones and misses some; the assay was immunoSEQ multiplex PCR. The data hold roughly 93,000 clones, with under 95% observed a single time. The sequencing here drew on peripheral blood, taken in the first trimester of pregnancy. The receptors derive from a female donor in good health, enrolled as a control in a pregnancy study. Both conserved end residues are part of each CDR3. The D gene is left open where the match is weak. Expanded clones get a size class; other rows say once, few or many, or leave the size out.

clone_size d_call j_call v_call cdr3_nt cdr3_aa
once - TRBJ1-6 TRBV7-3 TGTGCCACCGACAGATTAAGGAATTCACCCCTCCACTTT CATDRLRNSPLHF
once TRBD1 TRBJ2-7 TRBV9 TGTGCCAGCAGCGGCCGGGACAGGGGGACCTACGAGCAGTACTTC CASSGRDRGTYEQYF
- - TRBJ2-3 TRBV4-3 TGCGCCAGCAGCCAAGATCTGGGGGGAGGACTCACAGATACGCAGTATTTT CASSQDLGGGLTDTQYF
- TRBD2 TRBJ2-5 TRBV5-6 TGTGCCAGCAGCTCGACTAGCGGGGGATACCAAGAGACCCAGTACTTC CASSSTSGGYQETQYF
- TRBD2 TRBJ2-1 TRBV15 TGTGCCACCAGCAGCTGGACTAGCAGGTATGAGCAGTTCTTC CATSSWTSRYEQFF
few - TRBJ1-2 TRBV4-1 TGCGCCAGCAGACATGCGGGGGATGAAAACTATGGCTACACCTTC CASRHAGDENYGYTF
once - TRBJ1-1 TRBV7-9 TGTGCCAGCAGCCAAGGGGGAGGGACACGGGCTTTCTTT CASSQGGGTRAFF
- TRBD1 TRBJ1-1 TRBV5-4 TGTGCCAGCAGCCCGACAGGGAGCCGGACTGAAGCTTTCTTT CASSPTGSRTEAFF
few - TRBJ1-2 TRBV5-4 TGTGCCAGCAGCTTGGATTCCGGGAATGTGCGGGGCTACACCTTC CASSLDSGNVRGYTF
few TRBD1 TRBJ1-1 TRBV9 TGTGCCAGCAGCCCCACAGGGGGGGACACTGAAGCTTTCTTT CASSPTGGDTEAFF
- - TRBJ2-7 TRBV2 TGTGCCAGCTGTTCAGGGGGAGGAATCTACTACGAGCAGTACTTC CASCSGGGIYYEQYF
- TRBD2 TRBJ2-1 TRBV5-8 TGTGCCAGCAGCTTGGGGGGACTAGCGGGGGAGAATGAGCAGTTCTTC CASSLGGLAGENEQFF
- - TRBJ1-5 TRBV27 TGTGCCAGCAGTCGCACAGCACCTATTAGCAATCAGCCCCAGCATTTT CASSRTAPISNQPQHF
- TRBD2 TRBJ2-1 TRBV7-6 TGTGCCAGCAGCTGGGGACTAGAGGATGAGCAGTTCTTC CASSWGLEDEQFF
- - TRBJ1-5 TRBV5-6 TGTGCCAGCAGCTTGGGACAACATCAGCCCCAGCATTTT CASSLGQHQPQHF
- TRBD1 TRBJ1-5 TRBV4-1 TGCGCCAGCAGCCCTGGTCTCCGGACAGGCAGCCGGCAGCCCCAGCATTTT CASSPGLRTGSRQPQHF
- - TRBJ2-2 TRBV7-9 TGTGCCAGCAGCTACGGACAGCAGAACACCGGGGAGCTGTTTTTT CASSYGQQNTGELFF
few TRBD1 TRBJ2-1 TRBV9 TGTGCCAGCAGCGTAGTCCTCGACAGGGATGAGCAGTTCTTC CASSVVLDRDEQFF
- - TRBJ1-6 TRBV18 TGTGCCAGCTCACTTTTGGGGAGGGCGTCCTCAAATTCACCCCTCCACTTT CASSLLGRASSNSPLHF
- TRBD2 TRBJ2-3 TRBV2 TGTGCCAGCAGAAAAACGACTAGCGGAAACACAGATACGCAGTATTTT CASRKTTSGNTDTQYF
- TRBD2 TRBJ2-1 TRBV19 TGTGCCAGTACCCCCGGGACTAGCGTGTACAATGAGCAGTTCTTC CASTPGTSVYNEQFF
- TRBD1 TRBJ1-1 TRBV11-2 TGTGCCAGCAGCTTAATAGGGGGACAGATGAACACTGAAGCTTTCTTT CASSLIGGQMNTEAFF
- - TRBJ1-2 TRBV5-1 TGCGCCAGCAGCACCACAGGGAACTATGGCTACACCTTC CASSTTGNYGYTF
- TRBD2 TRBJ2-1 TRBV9 TGTGCCAGCAGCGCAATCCCTGCGCGGGGGGGTTTGGGTGAGCAGTTCTTC CASSAIPARGGLGEQFF
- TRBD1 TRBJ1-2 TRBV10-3 TGTGCCATCGGGGACAGCCGAATGGGGAGAGGCTACACCTTC CAIGDSRMGRGYTF
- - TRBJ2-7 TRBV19 TGTGCCAGTAGTCTCGGGGTTTCCTACGAGCAGTACTTC CASSLGVSYEQYF
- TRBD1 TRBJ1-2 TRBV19 TGTGCCAGTAGTAGGGACAGGTGGGACTATGGCTACACCTTC CASSRDRWDYGYTF
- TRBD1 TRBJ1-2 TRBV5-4 TGTGCCAGCAACCGGGACAGTAACTATGGCTACACCTTC CASNRDSNYGYTF
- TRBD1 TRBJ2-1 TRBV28 TGTGCCAGCAACTGGCGGGACAGGCTCAATGAGCAGTTCTTC CASNWRDRLNEQFF
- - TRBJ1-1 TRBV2 TGTGCCAGCAGGGAGGACAGCTCTTTGGGAACTGAAGCTTTCTTT CASREDSSLGTEAFF
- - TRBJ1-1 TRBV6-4 TGTGCCAGCAGTAGGAGTTTATGGGACACTGAAGCTTTCTTT CASSRSLWDTEAFF
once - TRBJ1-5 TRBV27 TGTGCCAGCAGTTTATCGGCGGTTGGGAATCAGCCCCAGCATTTT CASSLSAVGNQPQHF
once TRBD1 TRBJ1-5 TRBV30 TGTGCCTGGATGAGGACAGGGAAGATAGGGTCCCTTTATAGCAATCAGCCCCAGCATTTT CAWMRTGKIGSLYSNQPQHF
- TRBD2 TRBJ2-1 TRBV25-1 TGTGCCAGCAGTGGGTTAGCGGGGGAAAGCTCCTACAATGAGCAGTTCTTC CASSGLAGESSYNEQFF
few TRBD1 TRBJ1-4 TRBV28 TGTGCCAGCAGTCGCCCACAGGGGAGTAATGAAAAACTGTTTTTT CASSRPQGSNEKLFF
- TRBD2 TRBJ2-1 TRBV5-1 TGCGCCAGCAGCTTGTCCGAGCGGGGGGCTTACAATGAGCAGTTCTTC CASSLSERGAYNEQFF
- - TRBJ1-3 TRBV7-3 TGTGCCAGCAGCCGGGACTCCTTGGACACCATATATTTT CASSRDSLDTIYF
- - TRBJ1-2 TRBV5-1 TGCGCCAGCAGCTGGGGCACAGGAGACGGGGGCTACACCTTC CASSWGTGDGGYTF
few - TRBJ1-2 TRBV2 TGTGCCAGCAGTGAAGACAGGGAATATGGCTACACCTTC CASSEDREYGYTF
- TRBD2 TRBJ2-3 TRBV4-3 TGCGCCAGCAGCCAAGATATTAGCGGGGGGGGTTTCACAGATACGCAGTATTTT CASSQDISGGGFTDTQYF
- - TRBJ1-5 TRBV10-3 TGTGCCATCAGTGCCCTCGGGGGTAGAGTGAATCAGCCCCAGCATTTT CAISALGGRVNQPQHF
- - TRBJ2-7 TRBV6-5 TGTGCCAGCAGTTACGGGGGGAGTTACGAGCAGTACTTC CASSYGGSYEQYF
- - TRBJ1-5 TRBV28 TGTGCCAGCAGTTTTGGCCAGGGCTATCAGCCCCAGCATTTT CASSFGQGYQPQHF
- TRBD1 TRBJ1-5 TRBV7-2 TGTGCCAGCACCCAAACAGGGACAGGGGTCTCGCCCCAGCATTTT CASTQTGTGVSPQHF
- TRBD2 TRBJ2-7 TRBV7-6 TGTGCCAGCAGCTCTAGCGGGGGTACCTACGAGCAGTACTTC CASSSSGGTYEQYF
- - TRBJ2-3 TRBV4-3 TGCGCCAGCAGCCAAGATAGAGTCGGGGATACGCAGTATTTT CASSQDRVGDTQYF
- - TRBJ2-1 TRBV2 TGTGCCAGCAACCCTGAGGGGGTTGAGCAGTTCTTC CASNPEGVEQFF
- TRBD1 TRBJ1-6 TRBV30 TGTGCCCGAGGGGGGGACAGGGAAAATCTCAATTCACCCCTCCACTTT CARGGDRENLNSPLHF
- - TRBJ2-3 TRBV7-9 TGTGCCAGCAGCGGGATGAACAGGGCTTCGCAGTATTTT CASSGMNRASQYF
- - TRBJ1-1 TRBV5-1 TGCGCCAGCAGCTTGGAAGAGGGAACTGAAGCTTTCTTT CASSLEEGTEAFF
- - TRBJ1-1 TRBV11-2 TGTGCCAGCAGCTTTGACAAGAACACTGAAGCTTTCTTT CASSFDKNTEAFF
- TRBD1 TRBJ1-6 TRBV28 TGTGCCAGCAGCCTCGGGGGGGGGACAGGGTGCGACTTT CASSLGGGTGCDF
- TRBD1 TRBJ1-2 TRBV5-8 TGTGCCGGACAGGGGGCGAGCCTTTGGGTTCGGGACTATGGCTACACCTTC CAGQGASLWVRDYGYTF
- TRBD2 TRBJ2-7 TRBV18 TGTGCCAGCTCACCGGGGACTAGCGGTACCTACGAGCAGTACTTC CASSPGTSGTYEQYF
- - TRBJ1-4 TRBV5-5 TGTGCCAGCAGCTTGGAAGGATCTAGTACTGGAAAACTGTTTTTT CASSLEGSSTGKLFF
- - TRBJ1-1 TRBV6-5 TGTGCCAGCAGTTACTCGACTAATCATGAAGCTTTCTTT CASSYSTNHEAFF
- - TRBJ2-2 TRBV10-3 TGTGCCATCAGCGACCGGGGGGCGGCCGGGGAGCTGTTTTTT CAISDRGAAGELFF
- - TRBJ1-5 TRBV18 TGTGCCAGCTCGTCACAGGTTTATAGCAATCAGCCCCAGCATTTT CASSSQVYSNQPQHF
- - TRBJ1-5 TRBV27 TGTGCCAGCAGTTTGCGGGGTGGCCGACCGCCCCAGCATTTT CASSLRGGRPPQHF